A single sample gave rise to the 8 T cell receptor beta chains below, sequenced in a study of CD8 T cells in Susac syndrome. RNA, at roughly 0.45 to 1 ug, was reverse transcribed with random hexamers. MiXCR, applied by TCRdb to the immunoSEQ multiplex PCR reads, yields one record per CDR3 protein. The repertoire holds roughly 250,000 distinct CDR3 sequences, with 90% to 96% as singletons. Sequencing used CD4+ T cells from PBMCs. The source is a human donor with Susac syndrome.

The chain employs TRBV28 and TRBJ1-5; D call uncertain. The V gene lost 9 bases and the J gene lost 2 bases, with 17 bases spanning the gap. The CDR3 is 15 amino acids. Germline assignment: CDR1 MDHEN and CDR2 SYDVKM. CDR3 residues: CASSGRAKGNQPQHF. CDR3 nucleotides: TGTGCCAGTTCCGGACGGGCCAAAGGCAATCAGCCCCAGCATTTT.

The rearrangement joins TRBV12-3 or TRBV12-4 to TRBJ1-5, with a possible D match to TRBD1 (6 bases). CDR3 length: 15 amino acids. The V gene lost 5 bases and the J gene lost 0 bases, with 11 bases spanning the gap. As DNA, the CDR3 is TGTGCCAGCAGTGCAGGGGAATCTAGCAATCAGCCCCAGCATTTT. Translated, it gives CASSAGESSNQPQHF.

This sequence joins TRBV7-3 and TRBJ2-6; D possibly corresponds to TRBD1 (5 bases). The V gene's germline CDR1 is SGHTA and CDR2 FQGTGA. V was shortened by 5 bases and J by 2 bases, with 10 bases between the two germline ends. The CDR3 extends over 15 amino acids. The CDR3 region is CASSAQGTGANVLTF. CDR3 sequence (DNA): TGTGCCAGCAGCGCCCAGGGTACTGGGGCCAACGTCCTGACTTTC.

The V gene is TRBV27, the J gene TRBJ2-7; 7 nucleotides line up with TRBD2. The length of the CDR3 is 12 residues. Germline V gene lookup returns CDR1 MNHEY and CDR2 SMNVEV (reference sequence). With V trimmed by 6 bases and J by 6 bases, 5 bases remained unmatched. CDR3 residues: CASSRPGGEQYF. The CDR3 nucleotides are TGTGCCAGCAGCCGGCCGGGGGGCGAGCAGTACTTC.

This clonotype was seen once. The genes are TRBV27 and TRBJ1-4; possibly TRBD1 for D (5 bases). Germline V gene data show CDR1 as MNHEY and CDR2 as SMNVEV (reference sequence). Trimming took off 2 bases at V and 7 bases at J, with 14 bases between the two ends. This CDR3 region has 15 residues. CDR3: CASSLISGRSEKLFF. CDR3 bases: TGTGCCAGCAGTTTAATTTCAGGGCGGAGTGAAAAACTGTTTTTT.

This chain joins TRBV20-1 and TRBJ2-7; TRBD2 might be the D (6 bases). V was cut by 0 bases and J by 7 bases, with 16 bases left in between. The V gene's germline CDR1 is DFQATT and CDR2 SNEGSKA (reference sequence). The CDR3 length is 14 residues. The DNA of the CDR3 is TGCAGTGCTAGAGATCTACTAGCTATGCGGGAGCAGTACTTC. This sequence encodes CSARDLLAMREQYF.

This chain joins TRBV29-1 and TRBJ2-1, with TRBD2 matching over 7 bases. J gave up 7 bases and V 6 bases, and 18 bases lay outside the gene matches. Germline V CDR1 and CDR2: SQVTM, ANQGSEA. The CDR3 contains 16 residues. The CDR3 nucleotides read TGCAGCGTGGACCCCCCGGAGACTAGCCTTTTGAATGAGCAGTTCTTC. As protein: CSVDPPETSLLNEQFF.

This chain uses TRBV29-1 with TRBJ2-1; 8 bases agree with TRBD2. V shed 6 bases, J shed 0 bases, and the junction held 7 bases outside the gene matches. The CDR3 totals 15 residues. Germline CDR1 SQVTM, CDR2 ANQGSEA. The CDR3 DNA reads TGCAGCGTAAATAGCGGGGCGAGCTCCTACAATGAGCAGTTCTTC. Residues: CSVNSGASSYNEQFF.